These 28 T cell receptor beta chains share one sample of origin, sequenced in a study of breast tumors, draining lymph nodes, adjacent tissues. Breast cancer patients provided tissue from their axillary draining lymph nodes. One entry per CDR3 protein results from TCRdb running MiXCR on the multiplex PCR reads. Of more than 200,000 distinct CDR3 sequences listed, around 32% are singletons. The sequenced sample consisted of axillary lymph node tissue. All receptors derive from a female donor with breast cancer. Some clones in this sample may be carry-over from other donors' samples.

This clonotype came up many times. This chain joins TRBV7-9 and TRBJ1-4, with no clear D. With 6 bases removed from V and 3 bases from J, the gap between germline ends came to 5 bases. Germline loops: CDR1 SEHNR, CDR2 FQNEAQ (reference sequence). The CDR3 is 12 amino acids. The chain's CDR3 is CASRLSNEKLFF. The DNA of the CDR3 is TGTGCCAGCAGACTTTCTAATGAAAAACTGTTTTTT. The whole variable domain, remainder taken from reference TRBV7-9 and TRBJ1-4, is DTGVSQNPRHKITKRGQNVTFRCDPISEHNRLYWYRQTLGQGPEFLTYFQNEAQLEKSRLLSDRFSAERPKGSFSTLEIQRTEQGDSAMYLCASRLSNEKLFFGSGTQLSVL.

With regard to this clonotype: A much larger clone differs from this one at a single base, so this may be a read error. As DNA, the CDR3 is TGTGCCACGCGCCACACGGCAGGCCGGGAGACCCAGTACTTC. This translates into CATRHTAGRETQYF. This chain uses TRBV6-6 with TRBJ2-5; D gene unclear. The CDR3 is made up of 14 amino acids. The V end was cut by 10 bases, the J end by 5 bases, with 20 bases between. CDR1 is MNHNY and CDR2 is SVGAGI in the germline V gene (reference sequence).

Comments on this clonotype: This CDR3 fails to terminate in the conserved phenylalanine or tryptophan, so it likely reflects a read error. The rearrangement uses TRBV7-2 and TRBJ1-2; 10 bases are a match to TRBD1. The CDR3 runs 14 residues. The V gene end was trimmed by 8 bases and the J gene end by 7 bases; junction bases not matched to a gene: 10. Per germline, CDR1 SGHTA and CDR2 FQGNSA. The CDR3 is CASGSDRGQGGYTL. The CDR3 region has the DNA TGTGCCAGCGGCAGCGACAGGGGGCAGGGTGGCTACACCCTC.

The chain couples TRBV20-1 to TRBJ1-2; the D gene is possibly TRBD1 (5 bases). This CDR3 is built from 13 residues. The V gene lost 5 bases and the J gene lost 0 bases, with 10 bases spanning the gap. The germline gives CDR1 DFQATT, CDR2 SNEGSKA (reference sequence). The CDR3 sequence: CSARRGPNYGYTF. CDR3 coding DNA: TGCAGTGCTCGCCGGGGACCTAACTATGGCTACACCTTC.

Notes on this clonotype: In this CDR3 the conserved last residue, phenylalanine or tryptophan, is missing, so a read error is likely. The V gene is TRBV30, the J gene TRBJ2-1; 8 bases line up with TRBD2. After removal of 3 bases from V and 4 bases from J, the junction contained 5 bases not matched to a gene. This CDR3 comprises 14 residues. CDR1 and CDR2 (germline): GTSNPN, SVGIG (reference sequence). The CDR3 here is CAWSEAGDYNEQFS. CDR3 bases: TGTGCCTGGAGCGAAGCGGGGGATTACAATGAGCAGTTCTCC.

In its sample, this clonotype was seen many times. The rearrangement uses TRBV15 and TRBJ1-6, with D unresolved. The ends were cut back, 1 base at V and 10 bases at J, with 11 bases in the middle. This CDR3 is 14 amino acids long. The germline V gene encodes CDR1 LNHNV and CDR2 YYDKDF (reference sequence). For the CDR3, the DNA is TGTGCCACCAGCAGAGTTCATTCGGGCTCACCCCTCCACTTT. It codes for CATSRVHSGSPLHF.

The sample holds many counts of this clonotype. The junction shows a germline mismatch at one end, possibly a read error. This rearrangement joins TRBV12-3 or TRBV12-4 to TRBJ2-2, with D possibly matching TRBD2 (5 bases). The CDR3 contains 15 residues. CDR3 sequence: CASSLRRRSPGELFF. As DNA, the CDR3 is TGTGCCAGCAGTTTAAGGCGGCGCTCCCCCGGGGAGCTATTTTTT.

This clonotype was counted many times. The chain employs TRBV5-8 and TRBJ2-3; weak D call: TRBD2 (5 bases). V lost 3 bases and J 5 bases, leaving 19 bases between the germline ends. The CDR3 runs 16 residues. In germline, CDR1 is SGHTS, CDR2 YDEGEE. CDR3 amino acids: CASSSKSGRYGDTQYF. Written as DNA, the CDR3 is TGTGCCAGCAGCTCCAAGAGCGGTAGGTACGGAGATACGCAGTATTTT. Filled out from reference TRBV5-8 and TRBJ2-3, the complete variable domain reads EAGVTQSPTHLIKTRGQQATLRCSPISGHTSVYWYQQALGLGLQFLLWYDEGEERNRGNFPPRFSGRQFPNYSSELNVNALELEDSALYLCASSSKSGRYGDTQYFGPGTRLTVL.

In DNA form, the CDR3 reads TGTGCCAGCAGCCCGGGGACAGGAACTGACGAGCAGTACTTC. Its protein product is CASSPGTGTDEQYF. The chain joins TRBV5-6 to TRBJ2-7, with 8 bases lining up with TRBD1. J was trimmed by 5 bases and V by 4 bases; bases with no gene match: 8. The CDR3 contains 14 residues. Germline V gene sequence: CDR1 SGHDT, CDR2 YYEEEE.

In this sample, this clonotype turned up many times. V and J are TRBV12-3 or TRBV12-4 and TRBJ2-7; 7 nucleotides agree with TRBD1. The CDR3 runs to 15 residues. With 7 bases clipped from V and 2 bases from J, the junction kept 11 bases outside the gene matches. This CDR3 reads CASTPSDRPAYEQYF. For the CDR3, the DNA is TGTGCCAGCACCCCTTCGGACAGGCCCGCCTACGAGCAGTACTTC.

With regard to this clonotype: One end of the junction is discordant with germline, which a read error may explain. V and J are TRBV10-3 and TRBJ2-1; 8 positions agree with TRBD2. Germline V gives CDR1 ENHRY, CDR2 SYGVKD. The CDR3 runs to 17 residues. CDR3 sequence: CASSYPILAASSNEQFF. CDR3 sequence (DNA): TGTGCCAGCAGTTACCCTATACTAGCGGCCTCGTCCAATGAGCAGTTCTTC.

The table lists this clonotype with many counts. The gene calls are TRBV11-1 and TRBJ1-5; TRBD1 matches at 8 bases. The V gene end was trimmed by 0 bases and the J gene end by 3 bases; junction bases not matched to a gene: 10. The germline V gene encodes CDR1 SGHAT and CDR2 FQDESV (reference sequence). CDR3 length: 18 amino acids. CDR3 residues: CASSLADRGPIDNQPQHF. The DNA for the CDR3 is TGTGCCAGCAGCTTAGCCGACAGGGGACCGATTGACAATCAGCCCCAGCATTTT.

A word on this clonotype: A much larger clone sits a single nucleotide away, making a read error possible. CDR3 sequence: CASTTRTSNEQFF. The CDR3 nucleotides are TGTGCCAGCACGACCAGAACCTCCAATGAGCAGTTCTTC. The chain recombines TRBV5-8 with TRBJ2-1, with D hard to call. Germline V gene sequence: CDR1 SGHTS, CDR2 YDEGEE. CDR3 length: 13 residues. V lost 6 bases and J lost 6, with 13 bases in between.

The chain joins TRBV11-3 to TRBJ2-5, with 8 positions matching TRBD2. With 1 base clipped from V and 3 bases from J, the junction kept 4 bases outside the gene matches. In germline, CDR1 is SGHNT, CDR2 YENEEA. The CDR3 sequence is 15 residues long. As DNA, the CDR3 is TGTGCCAGCAGCTTAGGGCTAGCGGGCGAAGAGACCCAGTACTTC. This translates into CASSLGLAGEETQYF. Variable domain in full (rest from reference TRBV11-3 and TRBJ2-5): EAGVVQSPRYKIIEKKQPVAFWCNPISGHNTLYWYLQNLGQGPELLIRYENEEAVDDSQLPKDRFSAERLKGVDSTLKIQPAELGDSAVYLCASSLGLAGEETQYFGPGTRLLVL.

Many counts were recorded for this clonotype. This chain connects TRBV6-1 to TRBJ2-7; 8 positions agree with TRBD2. The CDR3 is 16 residues long. The germline CDR1 and CDR2 sequences are MNHNS and SASEGT. V dropped 0 bases and J dropped 1; count of bases not matched to a gene: 5. Written as DNA, the CDR3 is TGTGCCAGCAGTGAAGCGTTAACGGGAGGGTCCTACGAGCAGTACTTC. Translating gives CASSEALTGGSYEQYF.

The sample holds many counts of this clonotype. The rearrangement joins TRBV5-1 to TRBJ2-3; possibly TRBD1 for D (6 bases). CDR3 length: 15 residues. CDR1 is SGHRS and CDR2 is YFSETQ in the germline V gene. V was pared by 6 bases and J by 0 bases, with 14 bases between. CDR3 sequence reads: CASTQTGHSTDTQYF. Written as DNA, the CDR3 is TGCGCCAGCACCCAGACGGGACATAGCACAGATACGCAGTATTTT.

The chain has TRBV9 and TRBJ1-6; D is possibly TRBD1 (6 bases). This CDR3 region has 16 residues. Trimming removed 0 bases from V and 7 bases from J, with 14 bases in between. Germline V gene data show CDR1 as SGDLS and CDR2 as YYNGEE. CDR3 residues: CASSVGSRGGNSPLHF. CDR3 nucleotide sequence: TGTGCCAGCAGCGTAGGGTCCAGGGGAGGGAATTCACCCCTCCACTTT. Full variable domain (outside the CDR3, taken from reference TRBV9 and TRBJ1-6): DSGVTQTPKHLITATGQRVTLRCSPRSGDLSVYWYQQSLDQGLQFLIQYYNGEERAKGNILERFSAQQFPDLHSELNLSSLELGDSALYFCASSVGSRGGNSPLHFGNGTRLTVT.

In this sample, this clonotype turned up a few times. J is TRBJ2-4 and V is TRBV5-5, with D perhaps assigned TRBD1 or TRBD2 (5 bases each). CDR1 SGHKS and CDR2 YYEKEE come from the germline V gene (reference sequence). This CDR3 comprises 15 residues. Trimming stripped 4 bases from V and 2 bases from J, with 13 bases between. As DNA, the CDR3 is TGTGCCAGCAGCCACGGGGCAGGGACCAAAAACATTCAGTACTTC. Translated, it gives CASSHGAGTKNIQYF.

This clonotype was counted a few times. For the CDR3, the DNA is TGTGCCAGCTCAGCAGCCGAGACAGGGAAGATAGCCAAAAACATTCAGTACTTC. Encoded protein: CASSAAETGKIAKNIQYF. This sequence joins TRBV7-2 and TRBJ2-4, with 7 bases aligning to TRBD1. Germline CDR1 SGHTA, CDR2 FQGNSA. The CDR3 spans 18 residues. The V segment lost 8 bases and the J segment 0 bases; nucleotides outside the gene matches: 16. The variable domain in full, with the rest retrieved from reference TRBV7-2 and TRBJ2-4, is GAGVSQSPSNKVTEKGKDVELRCDPISGHTALYWYRQSLGQGLEFLIYFQGNSAPDKSGLPSDRFSAERTGGSVSTLTIQRTQQEDSAVYLCASSAAETGKIAKNIQYFGAGTRLSVL.

Worth noting for this clonotype: Germline and junction disagree at one end, which may indicate a read error. V is TRBV5-1 and J is TRBJ1-6; unclear D gene. The CDR3 spans 14 residues. Germline CDR1 and CDR2: SGHRS and YFSETQ. The CDR3 DNA is TGCGCCAGCAGCCTCTTGCAGACTAATTCAGCCCTCCACTTT. Residues: CASSLLQTNSALHF. The variable domain in full, with the rest retrieved from reference TRBV5-1 and TRBJ1-6, is KAGVTQTPRYLIKTRGQQVTLSCSPISGHRSVSWYQQTPGQGLQFLFEYFSETQRNKGNFPGRFSGRQFSNSRSEMNVSTLELGDSALYLCASSLLQTNSALHFGNGTRLTVT.

The CDR3 loop reads CASSIRPGTGYTIYF. Written as DNA, the CDR3 is TGCGCCAGCAGCATACGCCCCGGGACAGGGTACACCATATATTTT. The rearrangement joins TRBV5-1 to TRBJ1-3; 9 bases map to TRBD1. V lost 4 bases to trimming and J lost 8 bases; unmatched junction nucleotides: 10. Germline-derived CDR1 and CDR2 are SGHRS and YFSETQ. The CDR3 extends over 15 amino acids.

This clonotype appeared many times. V usage is TRBV2 and J usage is TRBJ2-1; no reliable D call. CDR3 size: 11 residues. Trimming stripped 9 bases from V and 8 bases from J, with 11 bases between. Germline V gene data show CDR1 as SNHLY and CDR2 as FYNNEI. CDR3 region: CASNSFDEQFF. In DNA form, the CDR3 reads TGTGCCAGTAATAGCTTTGATGAGCAGTTCTTC.

This clonotype was seen at least ten times. The V call is TRBV5-6, the J call TRBJ2-1; D unresolved. Trimming took off 3 bases at V and 0 bases at J, with 13 bases between the two ends. Germline V gene sequence: CDR1 SGHDT, CDR2 YYEEEE. The CDR3 contains 16 residues. The CDR3 DNA is TGTGCCAGCAGCTCTGTCGCTCTTAGCTCCTACAATGAGCAGTTCTTC. Translated: CASSSVALSSYNEQFF.

This clonotype was counted many times. CDR3 residues: CASSLVEGTGELFF. CDR3 DNA: TGCGCCAGCAGCTTAGTAGAGGGTACCGGGGAGCTGTTTTTT. This sequence joins TRBV5-1 and TRBJ2-2; D is perhaps TRBD2 (5 bases). The V and J ends lost 2 bases and 5 bases respectively, with 10 bases between them. Germline values: CDR1 SGHRS, CDR2 YFSETQ. This CDR3 has 14 residues. The full variable domain, in which reference TRBV5-1 and TRBJ2-2 provide the parts outside the CDR3, is KAGVTQTPRYLIKTRGQQVTLSCSPISGHRSVSWYQQTPGQGLQFLFEYFSETQRNKGNFPGRFSGRQFSNSRSEMNVSTLELGDSALYLCASSLVEGTGELFFGEGSRLTVL.

This clonotype came up a few times. This may be a read error: a much more frequent sequence differs by one nucleotide. No conserved phenylalanine or tryptophan ends this CDR3, so it is likely a read error. This chain links TRBV9 with TRBJ2-1; weak D call: TRBD1 (5 bases). Germline lookup yields CDR1 SGDLS and CDR2 YYNGEE. Trimming shortened V by 0 bases and J by 9 bases, and 10 bases separated the two germline ends. This CDR3 is built from 13 residues. The CDR3 loop is CASSVAGFGEQFS. Here the CDR3 DNA reads TGTGCCAGCAGCGTAGCAGGGTTCGGTGAGCAGTTCTCC.

This clonotype has at least ten counts. CDR3 nucleotides: TGTGCCAGCTCAGAAGGACTAGCGGGAGCCTGGGAGCTGTTTTTT. Translated: CASSEGLAGAWELFF. The chain has TRBV18 and TRBJ2-2; 13 bases are a match to TRBD2. The CDR3 is 15 residues long. The V gene's germline CDR1 is KGHSH and CDR2 LQKENI. V shed 5 bases and J 9 bases; nucleotides not matched to a gene: 6.

This clonotype was recorded at least ten times. This sequence joins TRBV14 and TRBJ2-1; 9 bases fit TRBD1. The CDR3 spans 14 residues. Trimming removed 5 bases from V and 4 bases from J; junction bases left unmatched: 3. In germline, CDR1 is SGHDN, CDR2 FVKESK. The CDR3 reads CASSSGQGYNEQFF. CDR3 nucleotides: TGTGCCAGCAGCTCGGGACAGGGATACAATGAGCAGTTCTTC.

The table lists this clonotype with many counts. The chain is built from TRBV24-1 and TRBJ2-1, with 12 bases identical to TRBD2. CDR3 length: 20 residues. After removal of 5 bases from V and 0 bases from J, the junction contained 13 bases not matched to a gene. The germline CDR1 and CDR2 sequences are KGHDR and SFDVKD. CDR3 bases: TGTGCCACCAGTGCCTTCCACCGGACTAGCGGGAATAACTCCTACAATGAGCAGTTCTTC. Its translation is CATSAFHRTSGNNSYNEQFF.